These 28 T cell receptor beta chains were sequenced from one sample in a study of spatial heterogeneity in lung cancer (dated by TCRdb to the late 2010s). The receptor library was made with 5' RACE. Data came from a NextSeq 500. The public reads were reprocessed in TCRdb via fastp at Q25 and MiXCR, keeping in-frame beta chains. Merged by CDR3 protein, the rows form single entries marked with the most common genes and DNA. This sample holds approximately 27,000 distinct CDR3 sequences; under 6.5% were observed only once. The ten largest account for approximately 20% of the sample. The intended sense of this specimen's time point label: blood at routine non-recurrence follow-up after resection. Without any cell sorting, TCR sequencing was performed on whole RNA extracted either from tumor and nontumor lung tissue or from cryopreserved PBMC samples. The input for sequencing was PBMCs, taken at follow-up. These receptors came from a male donor with early-stage non-small cell lung cancer.

This clonotype was seen a handful of times. The V call is TRBV3-1, the J call TRBJ2-2, with D hard to call. The germline V gene encodes CDR1 LGHDT and CDR2 YNNKEL (reference sequence). V lost 6 bases, J lost 3 bases, and 8 bases lay in between. This CDR3 comprises 13 residues. CDR3 bases: TGTGCCAGCAGGCCCGAGTACACCGGGGAGCTGTTTTTT. This encodes CASRPEYTGELFF.

This clonotype appeared many times. J is TRBJ1-1 and V is TRBV5-1; no clear D. V was cut by 7 bases and J by 0 bases, with 10 bases left in between. Germline CDR1 SGHRS, CDR2 YFSETQ. The CDR3 loop spans 13 amino acids. The CDR3 region is CASHDTVNTEAFF. CDR3 coding DNA: TGCGCCAGCCACGACACCGTGAACACTGAAGCTTTCTTT.

J is TRBJ2-3 and V is TRBV2; no clear D gene. Per the germline V gene, CDR1 is SNHLY and CDR2 is FYNNEI. Deletions cut 5 bases from V and 5 bases from J, with 11 bases between. There are 13 residues in the CDR3. Written as DNA, the CDR3 is TGTGCCAGCAGTCGGGTTCGGGTAGATACGCAGTATTTT. Translated, it gives CASSRVRVDTQYF.

This clonotype was recorded at least ten times. The chain uses TRBV18 and TRBJ2-7; 9 bases fit TRBD1. The CDR3 has 15 residues. Germline CDR1 is KGHSH and CDR2 is LQKENI. Unmatched junction bases numbered 12, after V lost 6 bases and J lost 6 bases. CDR3 in amino acids: CASSSDRGAGGEQYF. The CDR3 DNA reads as TGTGCCAGCTCCTCCGACAGGGGGGCCGGGGGCGAGCAGTACTTC.

CDR3 coding DNA: TGTGCCAACAAATGGACAGGGATGACCTACGAGCAGTACTTC. Translated: CANKWTGMTYEQYF. This rearrangement joins TRBV18 to TRBJ2-7, with 8 bases aligning to TRBD1. The junction had 10 bases not matched to a gene; V was cut back by 10 bases and J by 2 bases. The CDR3 covers 14 residues. Germline V gene sequence: CDR1 KGHSH, CDR2 LQKENI.

This clonotype was recorded at least ten times. The J gene is TRBJ2-1, the V gene TRBV11-2, with 10 bases identical to TRBD2. Germline V lookup: CDR1 SGHAT, CDR2 FQNNGV. Trimming at V came to 7 bases and at J to 7 bases, leaving 7 bases not matched to a gene. This CDR3 comprises 14 residues. This CDR3 is CASNTGLANNEQFF. The DNA of the CDR3 is TGTGCCAGCAACACGGGACTAGCGAATAATGAGCAGTTCTTC.

This clonotype was recorded many times. V and J are TRBV7-9 and TRBJ2-1, with 9 bases identical to TRBD2. There are 15 residues in the CDR3. Looked up from germline, CDR1 is SEHNR and CDR2 is FQNEAQ (reference sequence). V lost 7 bases to trimming and J lost 9 bases; unmatched junction nucleotides: 13. CDR3 region: CASNPWTSATGEQFF. As DNA, the CDR3 is TGTGCCAGCAACCCTTGGACTAGCGCGACTGGTGAGCAGTTCTTC.

This clonotype was seen at least ten times. The chain links TRBV5-8 to TRBJ2-5, with D unresolved. Per the germline V gene, CDR1 is SGHTS and CDR2 is YDEGEE. With 0 bases removed from V and 1 base from J, the gap between germline ends came to 4 bases. The CDR3 consists of 13 residues. The CDR3 protein is CASSLEAQETQYF. DNA of the CDR3: TGTGCCAGCAGCTTGGAAGCCCAAGAGACCCAGTACTTC.

This clonotype was seen ten or more times. This chain uses TRBV7-2 with TRBJ2-5, with 9 bases aligning to TRBD1. The CDR3 runs 15 residues. Germline V gene data show CDR1 as SGHTA and CDR2 as FQGNSA. The V gene end was trimmed by 5 bases and the J gene end by 5 bases; junction bases not matched to a gene: 9. The CDR3 loop reads CASSPLTGGRETQYF. The CDR3 DNA sequence: TGTGCCAGCAGCCCACTGACAGGGGGTCGGGAGACCCAGTACTTC.

Many counts were recorded for this clonotype. The rearrangement joins TRBV20-1 to TRBJ2-7; the D is unclear. This CDR3 comprises 19 residues. V was pared by 6 bases and J by 0 bases, with 30 bases between. Per the germline V gene, CDR1 is DFQATT and CDR2 is SNEGSKA (reference sequence). The chain's CDR3 is CSAANPPSRRSPDSYEQYV. CDR3 DNA: TGCAGTGCGGCAAATCCCCCGTCCCGACGTTCGCCTGACTCCTACGAGCAGTACGTC.

This clonotype was seen a handful of times. The V gene is TRBV29-1, the J gene TRBJ1-4, with D unresolved. This CDR3 contains 14 residues. The germline CDR1 and CDR2 sequences are SQVTM and ANQGSEA. V was pared by 0 bases and J by 6 bases, with 11 bases between. The CDR3 DNA reads TGCAGCGTTGAAGATGGCGGGAGACATGAAAAACTGTTTTTT. This sequence encodes CSVEDGGRHEKLFF.

The chain carries TRBV29-1 and TRBJ2-1; weak D call: TRBD1 (7 bases). V gave up 7 bases and J gave up 8 bases, with 21 bases separating them. Germline CDR1 SQVTM, CDR2 ANQGSEA. The CDR3 has 14 residues. In nucleotides, the CDR3 is TGCAGCGGCCTCCAGGGGGGACGGGTCTATGAGCAGTTCTTC. Amino acids: CSGLQGGRVYEQFF.

This clonotype showed up many times. The chain combines TRBV7-2 with TRBJ1-4, with 10 bases aligning to TRBD1. Trimming took 5 bases from V and 9 from J; bases not matched to a gene: 6. The CDR3 is made up of 14 amino acids. CDR1 SGHTA and CDR2 FQGNSA come from the germline V gene. The chain's CDR3 is CASSARTGGQKLFF. In DNA form, the CDR3 reads TGTGCCAGCAGCGCCCGGACAGGGGGGCAAAAACTGTTTTTT. Full variable domain (outside the CDR3, taken from reference TRBV7-2 and TRBJ1-4): GAGVSQSPSNKVTEKGKDVELRCDPISGHTALYWYRQSLGQGLEFLIYFQGNSAPDKSGLPSDRFSAERTGGSVSTLTIQRTQQEDSAVYLCASSARTGGQKLFFGSGTQLSVL.

This clonotype came up many times. V is TRBV29-1 and J is TRBJ2-7; D gene unclear. The CDR3 covers 14 residues. CDR1 and CDR2 from the germline V gene are SQVTM and ANQGSEA. V was cut by 2 bases and J by 1 base, with 12 bases left in between. CDR3 bases: TGCAGCGTTGAAAACTCGGTCGGGTCCTACGAGCAGTACTTC. Translated: CSVENSVGSYEQYF.

This clonotype occurred many times. The J gene is TRBJ2-1, the V gene TRBV14; the D gene is possibly TRBD2 (5 bases). The V end lost 0 bases, the J end lost 8 bases, and 8 bases lay between the germline ends. The V gene's germline CDR1 is SGHDN and CDR2 FVKESK. This CDR3 comprises 13 residues. The DNA of the CDR3 is TGTGCCAGCAGCCAAGAACTAGTCTATGAGCAGTTCTTC. Protein product: CASSQELVYEQFF.

Ten or more counts support this clonotype. The chain couples TRBV27 to TRBJ1-1; D is uncertain. The CDR3 spans 16 residues. Germline V CDR1 and CDR2: MNHEY, SMNVEV (reference sequence). V was pared by 6 bases and J by 0 bases, with 17 bases between. CDR3 DNA sequence: TGTGCCAGCAGAGAGATCCGGGGAAATTTGAACACTGAAGCTTTCTTT. Amino acids: CASREIRGNLNTEAFF.

This clonotype was recorded many times. The V gene is TRBV29-1, the J gene TRBJ2-1; TRBD2 matches at 8 bases. Germline lookup yields CDR1 SQVTM and CDR2 ANQGSEA. This CDR3 region has 13 residues. The trim removed 4 bases at V and 7 bases at J, leaving 6 bases unmatched. The CDR3 DNA sequence: TGCAGCGTTGGCGGGAGGAATATGAATGAGCAGTTCTTC. Translated, it gives CSVGGRNMNEQFF.

This clonotype appeared a few times. The chain links TRBV6-2 or TRBV6-3 to TRBJ1-5, with D hard to call. The germline V gene has CDR1 MNHEY and CDR2 SVGEGT. V lost 2 bases and J lost 6, with 14 bases in between. The CDR3 is made up of 15 amino acids. The CDR3 bases are TGTGCCAGCAGTTACGCCGGGAGACGCGGTCAGCCCCAGCATTTT. Its protein product is CASSYAGRRGQPQHF.

This clonotype appeared many times. The chain employs TRBV5-1 and TRBJ2-3, with 9 bases that match TRBD2. Unmatched junction bases numbered 9, after V lost 2 bases and J lost 5 bases. CDR1 is SGHRS and CDR2 is YFSETQ in the germline V gene. The length of the CDR3 is 16 residues. This CDR3 reads CASSLERGASRDTQYF. In DNA, the CDR3 is TGCGCCAGCAGCTTAGAGCGGGGGGCCAGTAGAGATACGCAGTATTTT.

This clonotype was seen repeatedly, ten times or more. The chain recombines TRBV5-6 with TRBJ2-7; perhaps D is TRBD1 or TRBD2 (5 bases each). V lost 2 bases and J lost 3, with 12 bases in between. The germline CDR1 and CDR2 sequences are SGHDT and YYEEEE. CDR3 length: 14 amino acids. This CDR3 is CASSFGQGRYEQYF. CDR3 DNA sequence: TGTGCCAGCAGCTTTGGTCAGGGACGCTACGAGCAGTACTTC.

This clonotype occurred a few times. The chain employs TRBV6-2 or TRBV6-3 and TRBJ2-7; no firm D call. This CDR3 contains 12 residues. Germline V gene lookup returns CDR1 MNHEY and CDR2 SVGEGT. The V gene lost 0 bases and the J gene lost 5 bases, with 5 bases spanning the gap. The CDR3 DNA reads TGTGCCAGCAGTTACTCGAACCACGAGCAGTACGTC. It codes for CASSYSNHEQYV.

This clonotype showed up just a few times. V is TRBV27 and J is TRBJ2-1; 8 nucleotides line up with TRBD2. Looked up from germline, CDR1 is MNHEY and CDR2 is SMNVEV (reference sequence). The CDR3 is 15 amino acids. J was trimmed by 7 bases and V by 2 bases; bases with no gene match: 7. The DNA for the CDR3 is TGTGCCAGCAGTTTAATTTTAGCGGGAATTAATGAGCAGTTCTTC. Protein: CASSLILAGINEQFF.

CDR3 region: CASSLSRDENTIYF. In DNA form, the CDR3 reads TGTGCCAGCAGCTTGAGCAGGGACGAAAACACCATATATTTT. The rearrangement joins TRBV7-2 to TRBJ1-3, with D maybe TRBD1 (5 bases). The CDR3 is made up of 14 amino acids. The germline CDR1 and CDR2 sequences are SGHTA and FQGNSA. Between the trimmed V and J ends, which lost 3 bases and 6 bases, there was a span of 12 bases.

This clonotype was detected many times. The rearrangement uses TRBV29-1 and TRBJ2-3; 13 nucleotides agree with TRBD2. Looked up from germline, CDR1 is SQVTM and CDR2 is ANQGSEA. The CDR3 length is 15 residues. The V and J ends lost 7 bases and 6 bases, in that order; junction bases with no gene match: 10. The CDR3 spells CSAQLAGGEGDTQYF. Written as DNA, the CDR3 is TGCAGCGCGCAACTAGCGGGGGGGGAAGGCGATACGCAGTATTTT.

The sample holds many counts of this clonotype. The chain recombines TRBV11-3 with TRBJ2-3; D assignment may be TRBD1 or TRBD2 (5 bases each). The germline V gene encodes CDR1 SGHNT and CDR2 YENEEA. Trimming cost V 1 base and J 0 bases, with 5 bases left between them. The CDR3 contains 14 residues. CDR3 protein: CASSLGGSTDTQYF. CDR3 in DNA: TGTGCCAGCAGCTTAGGGGGGAGCACAGATACGCAGTATTTT.

This clonotype has a count of ten or more. The gene calls are TRBV29-1 and TRBJ2-1; TRBD1 agrees at 10 bases. V shed 4 bases and J 7 bases; nucleotides not matched to a gene: 7. The germline V gene encodes CDR1 SQVTM and CDR2 ANQGSEA. This CDR3 is built from 14 residues. Here the CDR3 DNA reads TGCAGCGTTGTCGACAGGGGGCTCAAGAATGAGCAGTTCTTC. Its protein is CSVVDRGLKNEQFF.

This clonotype was recorded at least ten times. The chain employs TRBV4-3 and TRBJ1-1, with 7 bases identical to TRBD1. CDR1 is LGHNA and CDR2 is YSLEER in the germline V gene. With 0 bases clipped from V and 6 bases from J, the junction kept 4 bases outside the gene matches. This CDR3 contains 14 residues. The CDR3 DNA reads as TGCGCCAGCAGCCAAGATCAGGGGGGACCTGAAGCTTTCTTT. Protein product: CASSQDQGGPEAFF.

This clonotype was found many times. The J gene is TRBJ1-3, the V gene TRBV18; 8 bases match TRBD1. J gave up 0 bases and V 6 bases, and 4 bases lay outside the gene matches. Germline V gene data show CDR1 as KGHSH and CDR2 as LQKENI. CDR3 length equals 15 residues. The chain's CDR3 is CASSRTGSSGNTIYF. The CDR3 DNA sequence: TGTGCCAGCTCTCGGACAGGGAGCTCTGGAAACACCATATATTTT.